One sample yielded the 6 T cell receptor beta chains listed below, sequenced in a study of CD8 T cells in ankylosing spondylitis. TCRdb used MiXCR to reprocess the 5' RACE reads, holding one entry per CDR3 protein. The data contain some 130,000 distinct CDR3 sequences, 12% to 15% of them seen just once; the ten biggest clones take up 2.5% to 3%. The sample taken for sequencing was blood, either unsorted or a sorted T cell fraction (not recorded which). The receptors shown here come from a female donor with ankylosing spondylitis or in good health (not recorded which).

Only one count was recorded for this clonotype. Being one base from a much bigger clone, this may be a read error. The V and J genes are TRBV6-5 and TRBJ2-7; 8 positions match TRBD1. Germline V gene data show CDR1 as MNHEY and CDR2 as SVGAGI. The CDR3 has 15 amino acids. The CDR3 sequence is CASSYLQGQGYKQYF. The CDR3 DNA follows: TGTGCCAGCAGTTACCTTCAAGGACAGGGCTACAAGCAGTACTTC.

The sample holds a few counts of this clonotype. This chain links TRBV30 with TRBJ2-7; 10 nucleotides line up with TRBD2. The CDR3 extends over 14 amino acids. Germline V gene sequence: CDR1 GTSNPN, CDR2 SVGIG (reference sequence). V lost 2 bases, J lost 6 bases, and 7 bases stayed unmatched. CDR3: CAWSSSGGASEQYF. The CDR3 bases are TGTGCCTGGAGTTCGAGCGGGGGGGCATCCGAGCAGTACTTC.

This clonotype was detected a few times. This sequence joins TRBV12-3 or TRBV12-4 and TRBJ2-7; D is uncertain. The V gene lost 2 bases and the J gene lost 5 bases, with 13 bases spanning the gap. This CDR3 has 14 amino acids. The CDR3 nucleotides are TGTGCCAGCAGTTTATCGGGTACTTTAGACGAGCAGTACTTC. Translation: CASSLSGTLDEQYF.

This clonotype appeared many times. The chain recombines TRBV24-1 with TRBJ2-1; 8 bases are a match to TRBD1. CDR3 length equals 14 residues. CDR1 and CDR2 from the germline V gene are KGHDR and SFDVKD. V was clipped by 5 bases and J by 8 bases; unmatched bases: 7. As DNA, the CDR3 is TGTGCCACCAGTGTAGGGACAGGATATGATGAGCAGTTCTTC. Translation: CATSVGTGYDEQFF.

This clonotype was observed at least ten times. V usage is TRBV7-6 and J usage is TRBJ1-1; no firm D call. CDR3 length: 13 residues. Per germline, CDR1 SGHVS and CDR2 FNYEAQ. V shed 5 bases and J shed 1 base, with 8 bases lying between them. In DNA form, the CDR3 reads TGTGCCAGCAGCGCAAGACAGAACACTGAAGCTTTCTTT. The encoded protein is CASSARQNTEAFF.

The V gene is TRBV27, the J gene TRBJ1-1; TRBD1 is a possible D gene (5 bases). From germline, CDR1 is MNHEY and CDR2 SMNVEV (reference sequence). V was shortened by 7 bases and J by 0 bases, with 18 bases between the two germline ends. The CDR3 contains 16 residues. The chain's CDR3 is CASMSAVWGVNTEAFF. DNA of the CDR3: TGTGCCAGCATGAGCGCCGTTTGGGGGGTGAACACTGAAGCTTTCTTT.